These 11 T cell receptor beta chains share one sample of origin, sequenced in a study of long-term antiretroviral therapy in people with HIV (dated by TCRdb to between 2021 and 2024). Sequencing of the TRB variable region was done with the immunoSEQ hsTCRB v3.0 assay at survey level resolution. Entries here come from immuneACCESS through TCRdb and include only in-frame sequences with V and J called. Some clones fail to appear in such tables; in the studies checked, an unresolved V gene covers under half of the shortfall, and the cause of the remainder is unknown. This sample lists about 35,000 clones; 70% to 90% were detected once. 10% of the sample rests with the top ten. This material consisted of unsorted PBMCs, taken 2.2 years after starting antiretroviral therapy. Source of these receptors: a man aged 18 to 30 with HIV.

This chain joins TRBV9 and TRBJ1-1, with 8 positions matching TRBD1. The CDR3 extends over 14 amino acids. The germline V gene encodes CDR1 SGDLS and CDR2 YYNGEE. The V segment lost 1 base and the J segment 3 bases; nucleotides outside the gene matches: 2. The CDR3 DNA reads TGTGCCAGCAGCGTAACGGGACAGGACACTGAAGCTTTCTTT. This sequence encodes CASSVTGQDTEAFF.

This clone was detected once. The CDR3, as DNA: TGTGCCATCAGTGAGTCAGGGGATCAGGGTAAAACCTTC. Protein sequence: CAISESGDQGKTF. The rearrangement uses TRBV10-3 and TRBJ1-2; D perhaps matches TRBD1 (5 bases). Germline-derived CDR1 and CDR2 are ENHRY and SYGVKD. Trimming removed 0 bases from V and 14 bases from J, with 16 bases in between. CDR3 length: 13 residues.

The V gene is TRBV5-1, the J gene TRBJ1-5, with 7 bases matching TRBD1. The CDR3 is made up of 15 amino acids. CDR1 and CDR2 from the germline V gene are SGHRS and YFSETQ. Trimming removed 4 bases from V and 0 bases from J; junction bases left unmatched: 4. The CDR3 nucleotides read TGCGCCAGCAGCGCCCAGGGGGGTAGCAATCAGCCCCAGCATTTT. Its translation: CASSAQGGSNQPQHF.

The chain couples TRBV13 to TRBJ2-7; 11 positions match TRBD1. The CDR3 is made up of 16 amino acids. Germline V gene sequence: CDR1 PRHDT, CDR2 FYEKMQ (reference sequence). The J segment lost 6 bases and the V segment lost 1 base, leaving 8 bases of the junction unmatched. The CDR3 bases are TGTGCCAGCAGCTTAGTCGCGGACAGGGGGCACGGCGAGCAGTACTTC. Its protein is CASSLVADRGHGEQYF.

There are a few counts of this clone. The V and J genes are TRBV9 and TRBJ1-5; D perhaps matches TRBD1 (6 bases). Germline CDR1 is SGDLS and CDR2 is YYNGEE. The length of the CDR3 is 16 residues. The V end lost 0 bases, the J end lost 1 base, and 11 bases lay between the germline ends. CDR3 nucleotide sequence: TGTGCCAGCAGCGTAGGAGGAGGGACAAGCAATCAGCCCCAGCATTTT. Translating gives CASSVGGGTSNQPQHF.

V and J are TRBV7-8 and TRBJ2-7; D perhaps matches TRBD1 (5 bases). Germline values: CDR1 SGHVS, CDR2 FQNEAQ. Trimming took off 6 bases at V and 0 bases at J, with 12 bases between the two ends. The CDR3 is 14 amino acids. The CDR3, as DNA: TGTGCCAGCAGACAGGTCGAGAGCTCCTACGAGCAGTACTTC. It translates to CASRQVESSYEQYF.

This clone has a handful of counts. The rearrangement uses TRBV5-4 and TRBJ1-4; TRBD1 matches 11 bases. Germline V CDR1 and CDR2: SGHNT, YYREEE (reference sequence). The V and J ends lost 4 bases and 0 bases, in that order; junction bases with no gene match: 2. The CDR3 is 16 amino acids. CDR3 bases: TGTGCCAGCAGCAGGACAGGGGGCGCAACTAATGAAAAACTGTTTTTT. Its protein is CASSRTGGATNEKLFF.

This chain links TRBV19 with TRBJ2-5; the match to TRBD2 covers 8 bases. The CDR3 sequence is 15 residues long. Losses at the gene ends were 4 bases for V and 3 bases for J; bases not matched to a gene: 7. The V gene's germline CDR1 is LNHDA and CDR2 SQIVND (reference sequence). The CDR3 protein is CASSRPLAEKETQYF. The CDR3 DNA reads TGTGCCAGTAGTAGGCCACTAGCGGAGAAAGAGACCCAGTACTTC.

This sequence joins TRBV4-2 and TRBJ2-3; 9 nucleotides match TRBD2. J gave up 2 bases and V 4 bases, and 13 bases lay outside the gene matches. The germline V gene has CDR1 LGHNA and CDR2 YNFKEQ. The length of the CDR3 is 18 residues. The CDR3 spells CASSRINWREGDTDTQYF. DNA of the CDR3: TGTGCCAGCAGCCGGATAAATTGGCGGGAGGGAGACACAGATACGCAGTATTTT.

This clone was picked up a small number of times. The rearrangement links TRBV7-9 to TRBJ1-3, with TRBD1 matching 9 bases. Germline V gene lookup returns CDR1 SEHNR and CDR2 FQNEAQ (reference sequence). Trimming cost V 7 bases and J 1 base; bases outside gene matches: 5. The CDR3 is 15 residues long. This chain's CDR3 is CASIRTGESGNTIYF. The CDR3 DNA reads TGTGCCAGCATCCGGACAGGGGAATCTGGAAACACCATATATTTT.

CDR3 DNA sequence: TGTGCCAGCAGCCCACGGGGCGAGCAGTACTTC. Encoded protein: CASSPRGEQYF. The chain combines TRBV7-9 with TRBJ2-7; tentatively, D is TRBD2 (5 bases). Germline loops: CDR1 SEHNR, CDR2 FQNEAQ (reference sequence). The CDR3 contains 11 residues. V was clipped by 5 bases and J by 6 bases, with 8 bases between them.